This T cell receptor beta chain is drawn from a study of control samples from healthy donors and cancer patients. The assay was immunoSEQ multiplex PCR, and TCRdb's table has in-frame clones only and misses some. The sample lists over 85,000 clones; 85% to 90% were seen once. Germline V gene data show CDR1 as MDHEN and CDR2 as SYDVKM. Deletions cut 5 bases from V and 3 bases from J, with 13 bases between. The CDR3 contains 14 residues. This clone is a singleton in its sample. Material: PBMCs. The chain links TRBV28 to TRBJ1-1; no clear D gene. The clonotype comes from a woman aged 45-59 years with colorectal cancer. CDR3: CASSTARTHTEAFF. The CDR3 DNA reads TGTGCCAGCAGTACAGCCCGGACCCACACTGAAGCTTTCTTT.